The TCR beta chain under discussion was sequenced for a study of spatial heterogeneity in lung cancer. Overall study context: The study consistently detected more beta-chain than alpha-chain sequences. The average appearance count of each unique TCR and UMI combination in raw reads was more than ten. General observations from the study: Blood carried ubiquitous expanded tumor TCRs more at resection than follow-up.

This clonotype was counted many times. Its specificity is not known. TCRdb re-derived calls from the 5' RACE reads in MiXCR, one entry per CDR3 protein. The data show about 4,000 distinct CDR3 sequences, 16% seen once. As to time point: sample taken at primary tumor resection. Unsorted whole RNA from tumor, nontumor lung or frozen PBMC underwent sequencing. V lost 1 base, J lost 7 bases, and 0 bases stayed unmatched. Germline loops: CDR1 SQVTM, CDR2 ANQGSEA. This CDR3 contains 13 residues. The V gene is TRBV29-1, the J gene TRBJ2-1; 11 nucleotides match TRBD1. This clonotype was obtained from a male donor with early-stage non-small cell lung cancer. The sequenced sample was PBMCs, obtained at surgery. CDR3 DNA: TGCAGCGTTGAAGGGGACAGGGGGAATGAGCAGTTCTTC. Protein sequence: CSVEGDRGNEQFF.